A selection of T cell receptor beta chains follows, all from one sample in a study of control samples from healthy donors and cancer patients. Some clones are missing from TCRdb's copy, which holds only in-frame ones; the method was immunoSEQ multiplex PCR. The sample lists about 51,000 clones; 75% to 90% were seen once. The sequencing sample was made of blood. The receptors stem from a man aged 70 or older in good health. The CDR3 runs from the conserved cysteine through the conserved F or W. D genes are given only for firm matches. Not all rows give a size; the values are once, few, many and, for expanded clones, a class.

cdr3_aa	cdr3_nt	clone_size	d_call	v_call	j_call	cdr3_length
CASSYWAGKETQYF	TGTGCCAGCAGTTACTGGGCAGGGAAAGAGACCCAGTACTTC	-	-	TRBV6-5	TRBJ2-5	14
CASSLAETQYF	TGTGCCAGCAGTTTAGCGGAGACCCAGTACTTC	-	-	TRBV12-3/TRBV12-4	TRBJ2-5	11
CASSLSFSLGTNEKLFF	TGTGCCAGCAGTTTATCCTTTTCGTTGGGGACTAATGAAAAACTGTTTTTT	-	-	TRBV27	TRBJ1-4	17
CASRRDMSYEQYF	TGTGCCAGCAGACGTGACATGTCCTACGAGCAGTACTTC	few	-	TRBV5-4	TRBJ2-7	13
CSSEASVNEQFF	TGCAGCAGCGAAGCCAGTGTCAATGAGCAGTTCTTC	-	-	TRBV29-1	TRBJ2-1	12
CASRAGAYGYTF	TGTGCCAGCAGAGCAGGCGCCTATGGCTACACCTTC	-	-	TRBV27	TRBJ1-2	12
CASNTGDSYNEQFF	TGCGCCAGTAATACCGGGGACTCCTACAATGAGCAGTTCTTC	-	-	TRBV5-1	TRBJ2-1	14
CASSLDQGGTDTQYF	TGTGCCAGCAGTTTAGATCAGGGGGGGACAGATACGCAGTATTTT	-	-	TRBV28	TRBJ2-3	15
CAWSSKLTGGTYEKLFF	TGTGCCTGGAGCTCTAAACTTACAGGGGGCACGTATGAAAAACTGTTTTTT	-	TRBD1	TRBV30	TRBJ1-4	17
CASSPDRGDRQPQHF	TGTGCCAGCAGTCCCGACAGGGGAGATCGTCAGCCCCAGCATTTT	few	TRBD1	TRBV6-5	TRBJ1-5	15
CASSLSPGQGSDEQYF	TGTGCCAGCAGTCTGAGCCCGGGACAGGGTAGCGACGAGCAGTACTTC	once	TRBD1	TRBV28	TRBJ2-7	16
CASRATGLVETQYF	TGTGCCAGCAGGGCGACAGGGTTAGTGGAGACCCAGTACTTC	-	TRBD1	TRBV6-5	TRBJ2-5	14
CASSFLTQNTGELFF	TGTGCCAGCAGCTTCCTGACACAGAACACCGGGGAGCTGTTTTTT	-	-	TRBV7-2	TRBJ2-2	15
CASSQGASTDTQYF	TGTGCCAGCAGCCAAGGTGCTAGCACAGATACGCAGTATTTT	-	-	TRBV9	TRBJ2-3	14
CASSEGQSGQPQHF	TGCGCCAGCAGTGAAGGACAGTCGGGCCAGCCCCAGCATTTT	-	-	TRBV10-2	TRBJ1-5	14
CASSQVGQGTGNTIYF	TGCGCCAGCAGCCAAGTCGGACAGGGGACTGGAAACACCATATATTTT	-	TRBD1	TRBV4-1	TRBJ1-3	16
CASSPRQFSNEKLFF	TGTGCCAGCAGTCCCCGACAGTTTTCTAATGAAAAACTGTTTTTT	-	-	TRBV28	TRBJ1-4	15
CASSGQMNTEAFF	TGTGCCAGCAGTGGACAGATGAACACTGAAGCTTTCTTT	-	-	TRBV2	TRBJ1-1	13
CASSLRYGNMNTEAFF	TGTGCCAGCAGCTTACGGTACGGAAACATGAACACTGAAGCTTTCTTT	-	-	TRBV11-2	TRBJ1-1	16
CASRDPGAGNTIYF	TGTGCCAGCAGGGACCCGGGCGCTGGAAACACCATATATTTT	-	-	TRBV6-5	TRBJ1-3	14
CASSPGLAVVYEQYF	TGTGCCAGCAGTCCTGGACTAGCGGTAGTCTACGAGCAGTACTTC	-	TRBD2	TRBV28	TRBJ2-7	15
CASSQIPRTGREKLFF	TGCGCCAGCAGCCAAATCCCCAGGACAGGGCGGGAAAAACTGTTTTTT	-	TRBD1	TRBV4-1	TRBJ1-4	16
CASSDPVWREVYNEQFF	TGTGCCAGCAGTGATCCCGTCTGGCGGGAGGTTTACAATGAGCAGTTCTTC	-	TRBD2	TRBV2	TRBJ2-1	17
CSVASRESFLYEKLFF	TGCAGCGTTGCGTCCCGGGAGAGTTTTTTGTATGAAAAACTGTTTTTT	-	-	TRBV29-1	TRBJ1-4	16
CASSYSVVETQYF	TGTGCCAGCAGTTACTCAGTGGTAGAGACCCAGTACTTC	-	-	TRBV6-5	TRBJ2-5	13
CASSLDPAGGGETQYF	TGTGCCAGCAGCTTAGATCCGGCGGGAGGGGGAGAGACCCAGTACTTC	-	TRBD2	TRBV11-3	TRBJ2-5	16
CAGGQGISYEQYF	TGTGCCGGAGGACAGGGGATCTCCTACGAGCAGTACTTC	-	TRBD1	TRBV6-5	TRBJ2-7	13
CSASPLRAIDEKLFF	TGCAGTGCTAGTCCCCTTAGGGCCATCGATGAAAAACTGTTTTTT	-	-	TRBV20-1	TRBJ1-4	15
CASSFQGRGGETQYF	TGTGCCAGCAGCTTCCAGGGGAGAGGAGGAGAGACCCAGTACTTC	-	-	TRBV7-2	TRBJ2-5	15